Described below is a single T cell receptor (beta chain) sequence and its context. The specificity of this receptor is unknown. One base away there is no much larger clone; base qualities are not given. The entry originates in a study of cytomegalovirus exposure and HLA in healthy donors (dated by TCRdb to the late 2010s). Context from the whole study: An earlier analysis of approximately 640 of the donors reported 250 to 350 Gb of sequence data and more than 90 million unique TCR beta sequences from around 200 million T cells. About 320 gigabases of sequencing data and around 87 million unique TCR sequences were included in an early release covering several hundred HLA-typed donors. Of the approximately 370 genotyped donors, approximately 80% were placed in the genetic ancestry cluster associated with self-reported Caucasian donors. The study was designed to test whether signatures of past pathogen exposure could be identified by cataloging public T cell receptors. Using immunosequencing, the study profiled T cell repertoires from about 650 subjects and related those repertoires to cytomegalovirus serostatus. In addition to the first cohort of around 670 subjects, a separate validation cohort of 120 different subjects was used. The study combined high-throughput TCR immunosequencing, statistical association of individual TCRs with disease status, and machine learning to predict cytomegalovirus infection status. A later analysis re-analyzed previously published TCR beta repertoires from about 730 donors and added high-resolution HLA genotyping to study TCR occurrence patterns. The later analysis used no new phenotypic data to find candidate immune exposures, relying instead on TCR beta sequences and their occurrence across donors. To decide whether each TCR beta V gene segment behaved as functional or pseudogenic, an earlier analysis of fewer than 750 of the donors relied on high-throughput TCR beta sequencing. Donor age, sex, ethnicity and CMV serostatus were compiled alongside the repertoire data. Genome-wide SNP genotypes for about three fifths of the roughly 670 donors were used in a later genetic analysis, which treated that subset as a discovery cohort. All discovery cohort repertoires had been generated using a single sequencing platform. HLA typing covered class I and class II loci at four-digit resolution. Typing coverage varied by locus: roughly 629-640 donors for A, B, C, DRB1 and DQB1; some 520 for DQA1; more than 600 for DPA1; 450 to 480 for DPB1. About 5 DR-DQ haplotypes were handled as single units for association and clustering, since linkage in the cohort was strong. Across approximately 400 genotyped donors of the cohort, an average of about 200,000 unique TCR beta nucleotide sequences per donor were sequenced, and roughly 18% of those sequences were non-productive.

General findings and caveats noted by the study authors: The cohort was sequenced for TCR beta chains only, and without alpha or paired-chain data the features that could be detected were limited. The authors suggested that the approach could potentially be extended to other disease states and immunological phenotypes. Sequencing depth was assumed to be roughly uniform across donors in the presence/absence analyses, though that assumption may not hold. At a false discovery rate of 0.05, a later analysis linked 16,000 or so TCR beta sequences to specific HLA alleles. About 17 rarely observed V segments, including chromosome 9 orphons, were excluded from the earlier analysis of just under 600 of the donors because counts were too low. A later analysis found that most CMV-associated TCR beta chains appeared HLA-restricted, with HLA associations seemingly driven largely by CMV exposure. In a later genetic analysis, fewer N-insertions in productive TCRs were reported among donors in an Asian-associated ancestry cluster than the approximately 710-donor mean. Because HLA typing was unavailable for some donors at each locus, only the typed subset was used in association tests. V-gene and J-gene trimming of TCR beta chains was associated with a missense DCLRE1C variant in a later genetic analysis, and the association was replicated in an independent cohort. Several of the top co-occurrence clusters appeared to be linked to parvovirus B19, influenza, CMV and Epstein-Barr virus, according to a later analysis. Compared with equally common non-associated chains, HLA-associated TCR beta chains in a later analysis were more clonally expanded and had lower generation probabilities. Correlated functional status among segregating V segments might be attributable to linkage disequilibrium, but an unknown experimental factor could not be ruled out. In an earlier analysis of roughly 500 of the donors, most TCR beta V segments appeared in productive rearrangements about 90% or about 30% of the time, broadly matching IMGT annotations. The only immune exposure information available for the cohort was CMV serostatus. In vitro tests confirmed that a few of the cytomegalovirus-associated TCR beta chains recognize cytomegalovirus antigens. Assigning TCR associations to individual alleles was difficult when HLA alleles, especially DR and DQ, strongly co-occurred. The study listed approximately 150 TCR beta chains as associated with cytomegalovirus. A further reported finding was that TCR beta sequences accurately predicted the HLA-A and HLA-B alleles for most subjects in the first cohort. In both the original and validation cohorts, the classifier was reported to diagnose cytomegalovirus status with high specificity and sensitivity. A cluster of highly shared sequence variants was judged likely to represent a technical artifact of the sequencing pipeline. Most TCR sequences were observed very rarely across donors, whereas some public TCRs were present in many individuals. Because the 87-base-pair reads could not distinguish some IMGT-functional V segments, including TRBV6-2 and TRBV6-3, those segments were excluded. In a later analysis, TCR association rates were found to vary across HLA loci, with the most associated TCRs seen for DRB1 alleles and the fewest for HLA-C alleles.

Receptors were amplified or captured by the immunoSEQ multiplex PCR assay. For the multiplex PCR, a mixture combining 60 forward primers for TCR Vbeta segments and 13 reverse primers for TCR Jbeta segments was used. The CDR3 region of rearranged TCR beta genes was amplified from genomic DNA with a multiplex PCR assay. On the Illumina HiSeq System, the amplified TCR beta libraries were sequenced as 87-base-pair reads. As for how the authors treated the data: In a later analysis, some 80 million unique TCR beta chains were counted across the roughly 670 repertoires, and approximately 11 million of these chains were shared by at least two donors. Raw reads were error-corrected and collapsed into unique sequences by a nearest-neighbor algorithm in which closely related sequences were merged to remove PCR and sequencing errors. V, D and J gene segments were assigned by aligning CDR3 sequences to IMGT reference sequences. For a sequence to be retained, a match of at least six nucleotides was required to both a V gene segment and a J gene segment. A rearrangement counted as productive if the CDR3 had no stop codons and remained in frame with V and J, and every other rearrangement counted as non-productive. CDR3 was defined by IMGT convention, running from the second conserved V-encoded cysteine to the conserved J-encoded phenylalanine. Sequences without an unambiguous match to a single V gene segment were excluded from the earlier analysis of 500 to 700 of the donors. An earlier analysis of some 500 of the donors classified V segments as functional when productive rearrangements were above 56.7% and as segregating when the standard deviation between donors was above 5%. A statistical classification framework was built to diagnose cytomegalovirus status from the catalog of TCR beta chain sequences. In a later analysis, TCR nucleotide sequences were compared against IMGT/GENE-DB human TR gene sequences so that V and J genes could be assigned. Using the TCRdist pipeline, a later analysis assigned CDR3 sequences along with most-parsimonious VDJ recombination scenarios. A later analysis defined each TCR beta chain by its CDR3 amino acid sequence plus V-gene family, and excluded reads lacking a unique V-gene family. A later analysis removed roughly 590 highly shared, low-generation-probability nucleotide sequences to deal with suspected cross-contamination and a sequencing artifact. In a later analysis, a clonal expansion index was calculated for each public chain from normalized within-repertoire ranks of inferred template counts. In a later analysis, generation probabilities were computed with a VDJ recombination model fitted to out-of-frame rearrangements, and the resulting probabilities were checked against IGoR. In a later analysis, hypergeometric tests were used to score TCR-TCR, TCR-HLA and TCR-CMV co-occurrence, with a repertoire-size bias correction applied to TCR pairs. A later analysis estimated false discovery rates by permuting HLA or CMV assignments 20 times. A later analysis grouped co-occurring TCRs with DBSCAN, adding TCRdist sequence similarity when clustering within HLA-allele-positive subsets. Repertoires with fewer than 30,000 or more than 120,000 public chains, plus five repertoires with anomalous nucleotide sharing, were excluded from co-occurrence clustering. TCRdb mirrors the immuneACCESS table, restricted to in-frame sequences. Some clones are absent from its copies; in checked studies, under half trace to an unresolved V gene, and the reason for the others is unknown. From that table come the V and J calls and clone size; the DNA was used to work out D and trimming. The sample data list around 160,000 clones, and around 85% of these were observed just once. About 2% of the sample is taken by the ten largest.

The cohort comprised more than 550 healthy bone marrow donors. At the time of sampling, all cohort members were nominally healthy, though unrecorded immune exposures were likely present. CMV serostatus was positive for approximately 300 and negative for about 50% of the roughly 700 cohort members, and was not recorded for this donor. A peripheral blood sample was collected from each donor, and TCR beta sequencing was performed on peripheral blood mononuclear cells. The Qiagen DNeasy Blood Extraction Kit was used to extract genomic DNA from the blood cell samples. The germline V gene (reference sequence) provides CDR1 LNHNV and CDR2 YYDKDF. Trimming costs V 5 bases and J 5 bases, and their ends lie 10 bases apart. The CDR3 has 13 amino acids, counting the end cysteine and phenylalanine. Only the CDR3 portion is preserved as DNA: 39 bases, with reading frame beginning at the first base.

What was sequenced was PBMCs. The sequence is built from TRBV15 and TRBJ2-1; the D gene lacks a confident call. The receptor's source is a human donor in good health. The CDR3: CATSRPGNNEQFF. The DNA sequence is TGTGCCACCAGCCGCCCCGGTAACAATGAGCAGTTCTTC.